Listed below are T cell receptor beta chains from one sample, sequenced in a study of CD8 T cells in Susac syndrome. MiXCR, applied by TCRdb to the immunoSEQ multiplex PCR reads, yields one record per CDR3 protein. In the table there are hundreds of thousands of distinct CDR3 sequences, about 88% of which are singletons. The sample was CD8+ T cells from PBMCs. The receptors stem from a human donor with multiple sclerosis. The CDR3 runs from the conserved cysteine through the conserved F or W. D genes are given only for firm matches. Size tells how often a clone was seen (once, few, many) or the class of an expanded clone, and some rows leave it out.

j_call	clone_size	d_call	v_call	cdr3_nt	cdr3_aa
TRBJ2-1	NA	NA	TRBV29-1	TGCAGCGCTCGCACTAGTGTGGAGCAGTTCTTC	CSARTSVEQFF
TRBJ2-5	NA	NA	TRBV6-1	TGTGCCAGCAGTCCATACCCGACTAGTAGGGTCCGGGAGACCCAGTACTTC	CASSPYPTSRVRETQYF
TRBJ1-5	NA	NA	TRBV4-2	TGTGCCAGCAGCCCAGGACCTCTTCTCAATCAGCCCCAGCATTTT	CASSPGPLLNQPQHF
TRBJ2-3	NA	NA	TRBV7-2	TGTGCCAGCAGCTTTTGGACGGCCAGCACAGATACGCAGTATTTT	CASSFWTASTDTQYF
TRBJ1-6	once	TRBD1	TRBV15	TGTGCCACCAGCAGAGACCCCGGCAGGGGGCAATCACCCCTCCACTTT	CATSRDPGRGQSPLHF
TRBJ2-7	NA	NA	TRBV13	TGTGCCAGCAGCTTAGATGGCGGGATCTACGAGCAGTACTTC	CASSLDGGIYEQYF
TRBJ1-1	NA	NA	TRBV12-3/TRBV12-4	TGTGCCAGCAGTCCTCGGGGCGCTGGGGCCACTGAAGCTTTCTTT	CASSPRGAGATEAFF
TRBJ2-3	NA	NA	TRBV9	TGTGCCAGCAGCGAACTACCACCAACAGATACGCAGTATTTT	CASSELPPTDTQYF
TRBJ2-1	NA	NA	TRBV7-8	TGTGCCAGCAGCTTAACTACGGGACCCTACAATGAGCAGTTCTTC	CASSLTTGPYNEQFF
TRBJ2-1	NA	NA	TRBV7-2	TGTGCCAGCAGCTTAAGGACGAGCTCCTACAATGAGCAGTTCTTC	CASSLRTSSYNEQFF
TRBJ2-6	NA	TRBD1	TRBV19	TGTGCCAGTAGTATGACAGGGAGCTCTGGGGCCAACGTCCTGACTTTC	CASSMTGSSGANVLTF
TRBJ2-1	NA	NA	TRBV5-6	TGTGCCAGCGGCCCGGACTTTCTAAATGAGCAGTTCTTC	CASGPDFLNEQFF
TRBJ2-7	NA	NA	TRBV28	TGTGCCAGCAGTCTGGAGGGCGGCCCCTACGAGCAGTACTTC	CASSLEGGPYEQYF
TRBJ1-1	NA	NA	TRBV5-1	TGCGCCAGCAGCCCCGAAATGAACACTGAAGCTTTCTTT	CASSPEMNTEAFF